Sequencing of this T cell receptor beta chain was carried out in a study of blood T cell repertoires in COVID-19 (dated by TCRdb to the early 2020s). A note on the overall study: Collaborator samples came from the United States, Italy and Spain and covered acute and convalescent phases of COVID-19. The material from the prospective study consisted of cDNA or gDNA derived from T cells, B-cell-depleted T cells, or PBMCs. Deeply sampled blood TCRbeta repertoires from subjects exposed to, actively infected with, or recovered from COVID-19 were included in the dataset. The repertoires were released in a freely available public database meant as a resource for research on the immune response to SARS-CoV-2. The samples were drawn from two sources: the first 160 participants of the ongoing ImmuneRACE study, and approximately 1,300 subjects contributed by 6 global collaborators. Sample metadata almost always included a de-identified subject ID, COVID-19 status, age in years and sex. HLA class I and class II types, where available, came from metadata supplied by the sample provider rather than from assay-based typing. On the study overall, not on this receptor specifically: How much clinical and demographic metadata was included differed by source and by participant, and the metadata was provided uncurated.

The CDR1 and CDR2 encoded by the germline V gene are SGHDT and YYEEEE. The CDR3 numbers 13 residues from cysteine through phenylalanine. Only the CDR3 DNA stays, 39 bases, in frame from base 1. V was cut back by 0 bases and J by 5 bases, leaving a gap of 6 bases between them. Comment on this clone: It lacks a known antigen. Base quality data are lacking; no much larger clone is found one base away.

The immunoSEQ Assay, a bias-controlled multiplex PCR, was used to amplify TCRbeta CDR3 regions from genomic DNA. From the authors' description of their analysis: The number of nucleated cells in each sample was estimated from the amplification of reference gene primers within the assay. To quantify the absolute abundance of each unique TCRbeta CDR3 rearrangement, sequence reads were collapsed and filtered. Productive Simpson clonality was computed per sample as the square root of Simpson's diversity index over productive rearrangements. TCRdb stores this immuneACCESS table with in-frame sequences only. Part of the clones is absent; in the studies checked, under half of the shortfall reflects unresolved V genes, and no reason is known for the rest. V, J and clone size are taken as reported in that table, and D and trimming were inferred from the DNA itself. The sample yields over 250,000 clones; 83% were counted once. The ten biggest clones cover over 8.5% of the sample.

Another Seattle source contributed samples from volunteer blood donors who had recovered from COVID-19. Collaborating institutions collected whole blood in K2EDTA tubes following their own protocols. For TCRbeta analysis, collaborators shipped samples as frozen whole blood, isolated PBMCs, or DNA extracted from either of those sample types. The sequence came from a woman aged 50 to 60 who had recovered from COVID-19. The sample taken for sequencing was peripheral blood. The V gene is TRBV5-6 and the J gene is TRBJ2-1, with no D gene named confidently. For the CDR3, the sequence is CASSLDANNEQFF. The DNA sequence reads TGTGCCAGCAGCTTGGATGCTAACAATGAGCAGTTCTTC.